A selection of T cell receptor beta chains follows, all from one sample in a study of glioma-infiltrating T cells. TCRdb reprocessed the multiplex PCR reads via MiXCR and lists one record per CDR3 protein. The sample consists of around 190,000 distinct CDR3 sequences, approximately 40% of them appearing once. Sequenced material: glioma tissue, nonneoplastic brain tissue, or PBMCs (not recorded which). The receptors stem from a human donor with low-grade glioma or glioblastoma, undergoing nonglioma brain surgery, or in good health (not recorded which). Both conserved end residues are part of each CDR3. The D gene is left open where the match is weak. Some rows mark clone size as missing; the rest say once, few, many or name a class of expanded clone.

>.|many|TRBJ1-1|TRBV28
CASTLPPGRAFF
TGTGCCAGCACCCTTCCCCCGGGGCGGGCTTTCTTT
>.|.|TRBJ1-6|TRBV28
CASSLVGYSPLHF
TGTGCCAGCAGCTTAGTAGGTTATTCACCCCTCCACTTT
>TRBD1|many|TRBJ1-2|TRBV20-1
CSARVRDSSNYGYTF
TGCAGTGCTAGAGTCCGGGACAGCTCTAACTATGGCTACACCTTC
>.|few|TRBJ1-1|TRBV29-1
CSVEAGTVNTEAFF
TGCAGCGTTGAAGCCGGGACGGTGAACACTGAAGCTTTCTTT
>TRBD2|many|TRBJ2-2|TRBV20-1
CSARNLLAGNTGELFF
TGCAGTGCTAGAAACCTACTAGCGGGAAACACCGGGGAGCTGTTTTTT
>.|.|TRBJ2-7|TRBV28
CASKDYSYEQYF
TGTGCCAGCAAGGACTACTCCTACGAGCAGTACTTC
>TRBD1|few|TRBJ2-7|TRBV19
CASSIVGQGAEQYF
TGTGCCAGTAGTATAGTAGGACAGGGTGCCGAGCAGTACTTC
>TRBD1|many|TRBJ1-5|TRBV20-1
CSARRGGLSNQPQHF
TGCAGTGCCCGCAGGGGGGGACTTAGCAATCAGCCCCAGCATTTT
>.|many|TRBJ2-1|TRBV7-9
CASSLSPLGGQDEQFF
TGTGCCAGCAGCTTATCACCGCTTGGAGGGCAAGATGAGCAGTTCTTC
>TRBD2|.|TRBJ2-7|TRBV29-1
CSVRLAGFGTYEQYF
TGCAGCGTCCGACTAGCGGGATTTGGTACCTACGAGCAGTACTTC
>.|many|TRBJ2-1|TRBV19
CASSLLAYNEQFF
TGTGCCAGCAGCCTCCTAGCATACAATGAGCAGTTCTTC
>TRBD1|many|TRBJ2-7|TRBV28
CASRTGGLGEQYF
TGTGCCAGCAGAACAGGGGGCTTGGGGGAGCAGTACTTC
>.|.|TRBJ2-5|TRBV27
CASSTYTETQYF
TGTGCCAGCAGTACCTACACAGAGACCCAGTACTTC
>.|.|TRBJ2-7|TRBV5-1
CASSLNVAGEQYF
TGCGCCAGCAGCTTGAATGTGGCTGGCGAGCAGTACTTC
>.|.|TRBJ2-7|TRBV15
CATSRAWRSSYEQYF
TGTGCCACCAGCAGAGCGTGGAGGAGTTCCTACGAGCAGTACTTC
>.|few|TRBJ2-1|TRBV29-1
CSVRLGQYNEQFF
TGCAGCGTCCGACTAGGCCAATACAATGAGCAGTTCTTC
>.|many|TRBJ2-7|TRBV29-1
CSGMGRTYEQYF
TGCAGCGGAATGGGACGGACTTACGAGCAGTACTTC
>.|once|TRBJ1-5|TRBV3-1
CASSEDMTEDQPQHF
TGTGCCAGCAGCGAAGATATGACCGAAGATCAGCCGCAGCATTTT
>.|many|TRBJ1-5|TRBV20-1
CSASAWTLSNQPQHF
TGCAGTGCTAGCGCCTGGACACTTAGCAATCAGCCCCAGCATTTT
>.|.|TRBJ2-7|TRBV7-8
CASSLRDRIYEQYF
TGTGCCAGCAGCCTCCGGGACCGAATTTACGAGCAGTACTTC
>TRBD1|many|TRBJ1-2|TRBV6-1
CASGDGQGRDYGYTF
TGTGCCAGCGGTGACGGACAGGGGCGAGACTATGGCTACACCTTC
>.|.|TRBJ1-1|TRBV4-1
CASSHVFSAFF
TGCGCCAGCAGCCACGTTTTCAGCGCTTTCTTT
>TRBD1|many|TRBJ2-1|TRBV28
CASSFLLPDRVEQFF
TGTGCCAGCAGTTTCCTCCTACCCGACAGGGTCGAGCAGTTCTTC
>.|.|TRBJ1-2|TRBV4-1
CASIQFKSPGRANYGYTF
TGCGCCAGCATCCAATTTAAATCTCCAGGGAGGGCTAACTATGGCTACACCTTC
>.|.|TRBJ2-7|TRBV19
CASSIGSATRAEQYF
TGTGCCAGTAGTATCGGCAGCGCCACCCGGGCCGAGCAGTACTTC
>.|many|TRBJ2-1|TRBV20-1
CSAELGGEQFF
TGCAGTGCTGAGTTAGGGGGTGAGCAGTTCTTC
>TRBD2|.|TRBJ2-1|TRBV6-2/TRBV6-3
CASSLGGTSGWYEQFF
TGTGCCAGCAGTTTGGGGGGGACTAGCGGTTGGTATGAGCAGTTCTTC
>TRBD2|few|TRBJ2-1|TRBV14
CASSHLIRTSANNEQFF
TGTGCCAGCAGCCATTTGATTAGAACTAGCGCCAACAATGAGCAGTTCTTC
>.|.|TRBJ2-1|TRBV7-9
CASSLFTSRDNEQFF
TGTGCCAGCAGCTTATTTACTAGCCGGGACAATGAGCAGTTCTTC
>TRBD1|few|TRBJ2-3|TRBV7-3
CASSPDRAIDTQYF
TGTGCCAGCAGCCCCGACAGGGCAATAGATACGCAGTATTTT
>TRBD1|.|TRBJ2-2|TRBV24-1
CATSDQGQGRTGELFF
TGTGCCACCAGTGACCAGGGACAGGGAAGGACCGGGGAGCTGTTTTTT
>TRBD1|few|TRBJ2-7|TRBV7-9
CASSLRTGKSLGYEQYF
TGTGCCAGCAGCCTACGGACAGGGAAATCCTTGGGCTACGAGCAGTACTTC
>.|many|TRBJ2-1|TRBV24-1
CATSDAGTDSYNEQFF
TGTGCCACCAGTGATGCCGGGACTGACTCCTACAATGAGCAGTTCTTC
>.|.|TRBJ2-3|TRBV19
CASSILLEGGTDTQYF
TGTGCCAGTAGTATATTGCTAGAGGGGGGCACAGATACGCAGTATTTT